A single sample is the source of the 14 T cell receptor beta chains below, sequenced in a study of T cell responses to AZD1222 COVID-19 vaccine. Some clones are missing from TCRdb's copy, which holds only in-frame ones; the method was immunoSEQ multiplex PCR. The sample records 100,000 or so clones, under 95% being singletons. This specimen consisted of peripheral blood, obtained on day 0 of AZD1222 vaccination. These receptors all stem from an adult in good health.

This chain connects TRBV6-1 to TRBJ1-4; TRBD1 is a possible D gene (5 bases). Germline lookup yields CDR1 MNHNS and CDR2 SASEGT. This CDR3 region has 17 residues. The ends were cut back, 1 base at V and 4 bases at J, with 16 bases in the middle. The CDR3 is CASSEGQGRGVNEKLFF. In DNA, the CDR3 is TGTGCCAGCAGTGAAGGGCAAGGAAGAGGGGTTAATGAAAAACTGTTTTTT.

The chain has TRBV19 and TRBJ1-2; no definite D call. The CDR3 totals 15 residues. The V end lost 6 bases, the J end lost 8 bases, and 22 bases lay between the germline ends. The germline V gene encodes CDR1 LNHDA and CDR2 SQIVND (reference sequence). As DNA, the CDR3 is TGTGCCAGTAGCATACCGGGGAGCGTCGGTCGGGGCTACACCTTC. Translation: CASSIPGSVGRGYTF.

J is TRBJ2-2 and V is TRBV6-5; unclear D gene. The CDR3 contains 11 residues. V lost 4 bases and J lost 8, with 5 bases in between. In germline, CDR1 is MNHEY, CDR2 SVGAGI. The CDR3 is CASSSQGELFF. CDR3 DNA: TGTGCCAGCAGTTCCCAGGGGGAGCTGTTTTTT.

The table lists this clone with a few counts. This chain links TRBV18 with TRBJ2-7; D may be TRBD1 (7 bases). Looked up from germline, CDR1 is KGHSH and CDR2 is LQKENI. The CDR3 is 17 amino acids. Trimming took 3 bases from V and 0 from J, leaving 18 bases between them. The CDR3 loop is CASSPGGQFRSSYEQYF. In nucleotides, the CDR3 is TGTGCCAGCTCACCGGGGGGACAGTTTAGGAGCTCCTACGAGCAGTACTTC.

J is TRBJ1-2 and V is TRBV28, with no clear D. The V gene lost 5 bases and the J gene lost 7 bases, with 17 bases spanning the gap. Germline values: CDR1 MDHEN, CDR2 SYDVKM. CDR3 length: 14 amino acids. The chain's CDR3 is CASSTTGGPPGYTF. The CDR3 DNA is TGTGCCAGCAGTACAACCGGAGGGCCCCCTGGCTACACCTTC.

The J gene is TRBJ2-1, the V gene TRBV19; 8 nucleotides agree with TRBD2. Germline loops: CDR1 LNHDA, CDR2 SQIVND (reference sequence). Trimming removed 7 bases from V and 4 bases from J; junction bases left unmatched: 12. The CDR3 spans 16 residues. DNA of the CDR3: TGTGCCAGTACCACCAAAGTAGGGACTAGATACAATGAGCAGTTCTTC. Translation: CASTTKVGTRYNEQFF. The variable domain in full, with the rest retrieved from reference TRBV19 and TRBJ2-1, is DGGITQSPKYLFRKEGQNVTLSCEQNLNHDAMYWYRQDPGQGLRLIYYSQIVNDFQKGDIAEGYSVSREKKESFPLTVTSAQKNPTAFYLCASTTKVGTRYNEQFFGPGTRLTVL.

The chain has TRBV7-6 and TRBJ2-1, with TRBD1 as a possible D gene (5 bases). Trimming removed 1 base from V and 9 bases from J, with 16 bases in between. Germline loops: CDR1 SGHVS, CDR2 FNYEAQ. There are 15 residues in the CDR3. Written as DNA, the CDR3 is TGTGCCAGCAGCTTAGAACCAGGGTTCGGTGTTGAGCAGTTCTTC. It yields the protein CASSLEPGFGVEQFF.

The CDR3 DNA sequence: TGTGCCAGCAGTGTGAGGGTGTTGTACTATGGCTACACCTTC. It specifies CASSVRVLYYGYTF. The V call is TRBV2, the J call TRBJ1-2; D is unresolved. Per the germline V gene, CDR1 is SNHLY and CDR2 is FYNNEI. The CDR3 contains 14 residues. The V gene lost 4 bases and the J gene lost 3 bases, with 12 bases spanning the gap.

The V call is TRBV19, the J call TRBJ1-4, with a tentative D call TRBD1 (5 bases). The CDR3 extends over 14 amino acids. Trimming removed 7 bases from V and 8 bases from J, with 17 bases in between. Germline-derived CDR1 and CDR2 are LNHDA and SQIVND (reference sequence). The CDR3 is CASTTGATGEKLFF. The DNA for the CDR3 is TGTGCCAGTACCACCGGGGCCACGGGGGAAAAACTGTTTTTT.

The chain employs TRBV10-3 and TRBJ2-7; TRBD2 aligns across 7 bases. The CDR3 runs 13 residues. The germline CDR1 and CDR2 sequences are ENHRY and SYGVKD. V gave up 6 bases and J gave up 1 base; unmatched junction bases: 3. CDR3 amino acids: CAIRTGGSYEQYF. The CDR3 bases are TGTGCCATCAGAACGGGGGGTTCCTACGAGCAGTACTTC.

This clone occurred once. This chain connects TRBV2 to TRBJ2-7; possible D gene TRBD2, 7 bases. The length of the CDR3 is 12 residues. V was cut by 3 bases and J by 11 bases, with 14 bases left in between. The germline V gene encodes CDR1 SNHLY and CDR2 FYNNEI. CDR3 residues: CASSDGGGREYF. CDR3 nucleotide sequence: TGTGCCAGCAGTGATGGCGGGGGCAGGGAGTACTTC.

This rearrangement joins TRBV6-5 to TRBJ1-6, with TRBD1 identical over 7 bases. This CDR3 is built from 15 residues. Trimming at V came to 6 bases and at J to 4 bases, leaving 6 bases not matched to a gene. Germline V CDR1 and CDR2: MNHEY, SVGAGI. The CDR3 here is CASRRGQNYNSPLHF. CDR3 nucleotide sequence: TGTGCCAGCAGGAGGGGACAGAATTATAATTCACCCCTCCACTTT.

CDR3 amino acids: CASGGYNSPLHF. CDR3 bases: TGTGCCAGCGGGGGATATAATTCACCCCTCCACTTT. The chain links TRBV7-9 to TRBJ1-6; weak D call: TRBD1 (5 bases). Trimming took off 8 bases at V and 4 bases at J, with 6 bases between the two ends. The germline V gene encodes CDR1 SEHNR and CDR2 FQNEAQ (reference sequence). The CDR3 consists of 12 residues.

The count of this clone is one. The rearrangement uses TRBV11-2 and TRBJ2-7; D is perhaps TRBD2 (6 bases). CDR3 length: 16 residues. In germline, CDR1 is SGHAT, CDR2 FQNNGV. The ends were cut back, 2 bases at V and 2 bases at J, with 16 bases in the middle. DNA of the CDR3: TGTGCCAGCAGCTTAAGGAGGGCAGGGAGAACCTACGAGCAGTACTTC. Its translation is CASSLRRAGRTYEQYF. The whole variable domain, filled in from reference TRBV11-2 and TRBJ2-7, reads EAGVAQSPRYKIIEKRQSVAFWCNPISGHATLYWYQQILGQGPKLLIQFQNNGVVDDSQLPKDRFSAERLKGVDSTLKIQPAKLEDSAVYLCASSLRRAGRTYEQYFGPGTRLTVT.